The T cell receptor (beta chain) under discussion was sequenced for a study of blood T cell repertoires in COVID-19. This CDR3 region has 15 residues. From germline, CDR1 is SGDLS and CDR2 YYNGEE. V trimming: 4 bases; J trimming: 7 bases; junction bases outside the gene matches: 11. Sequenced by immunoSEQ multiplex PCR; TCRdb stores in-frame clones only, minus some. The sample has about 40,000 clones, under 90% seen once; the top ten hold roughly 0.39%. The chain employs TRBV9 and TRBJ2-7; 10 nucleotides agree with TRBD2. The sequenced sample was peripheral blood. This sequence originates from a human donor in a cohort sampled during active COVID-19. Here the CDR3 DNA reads TGTGCCAGCAGCAATAGCGGGGGGCTGATTTGGGAGCAGTACTTC. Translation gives CASSNSGGLIWEQYF.